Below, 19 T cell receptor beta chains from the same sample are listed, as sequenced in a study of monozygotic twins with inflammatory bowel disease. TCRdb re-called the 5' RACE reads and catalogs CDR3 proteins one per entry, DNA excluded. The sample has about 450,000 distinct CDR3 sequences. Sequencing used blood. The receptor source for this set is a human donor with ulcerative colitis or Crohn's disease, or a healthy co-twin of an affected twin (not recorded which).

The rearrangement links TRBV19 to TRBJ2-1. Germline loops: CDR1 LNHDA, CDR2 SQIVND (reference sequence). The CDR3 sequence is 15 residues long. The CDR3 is CASSVLASSYNEQFF.

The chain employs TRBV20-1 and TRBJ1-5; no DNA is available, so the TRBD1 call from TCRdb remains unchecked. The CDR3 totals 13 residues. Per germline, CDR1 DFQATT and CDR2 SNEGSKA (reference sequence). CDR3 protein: CSARAGVNQPQHF.

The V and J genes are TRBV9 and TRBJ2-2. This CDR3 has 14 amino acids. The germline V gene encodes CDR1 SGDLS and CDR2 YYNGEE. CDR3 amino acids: CASSVGGNIGELFF.

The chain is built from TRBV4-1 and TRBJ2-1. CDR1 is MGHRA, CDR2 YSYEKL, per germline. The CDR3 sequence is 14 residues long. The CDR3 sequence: CASSQEGLAAEQFF.

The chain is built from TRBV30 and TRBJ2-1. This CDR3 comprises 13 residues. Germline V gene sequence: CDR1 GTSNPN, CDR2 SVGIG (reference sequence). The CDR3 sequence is CAWSMHVDNEQFF.

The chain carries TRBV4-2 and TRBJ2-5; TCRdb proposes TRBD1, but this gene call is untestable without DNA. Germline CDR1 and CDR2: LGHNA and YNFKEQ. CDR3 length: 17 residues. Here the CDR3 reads CASSQGVLDRSKETQYF.

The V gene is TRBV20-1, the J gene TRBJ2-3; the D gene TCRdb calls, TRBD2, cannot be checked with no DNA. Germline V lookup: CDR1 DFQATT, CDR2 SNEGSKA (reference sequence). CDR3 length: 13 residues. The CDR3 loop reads CRAGRATTDTQYF.

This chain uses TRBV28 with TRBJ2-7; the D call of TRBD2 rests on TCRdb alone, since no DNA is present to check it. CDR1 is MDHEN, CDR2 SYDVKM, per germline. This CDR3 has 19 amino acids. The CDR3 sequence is CASSPSSAGWEGMVREQYF.

The chain's CDR3 is CASSAYSGTPYF. The chain carries TRBV7-9 and TRBJ2-7; TCRdb names TRBD2, which stays unverified in the absence of DNA. In germline, CDR1 is SEHNR, CDR2 FQNEAQ (reference sequence). There are 12 residues in the CDR3.

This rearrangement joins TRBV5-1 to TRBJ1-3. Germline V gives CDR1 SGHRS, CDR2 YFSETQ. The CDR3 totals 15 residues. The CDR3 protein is CASSPQGGGGDTIYF. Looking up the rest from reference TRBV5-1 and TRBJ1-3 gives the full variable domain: KAGVTQTPRYLIKTRGQQVTLSCSPISGHRSVSWYQQTPGQGLQFLFEYFSETQRNKGNFPGRFSGRQFSNSRSEMNVSTLELGDSALYLCASSPQGGGGDTIYFGEGSWLTVV.

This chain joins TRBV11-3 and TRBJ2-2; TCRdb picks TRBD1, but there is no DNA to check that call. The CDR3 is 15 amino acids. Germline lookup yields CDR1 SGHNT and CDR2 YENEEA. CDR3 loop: CASSPGPPNTGELFF.

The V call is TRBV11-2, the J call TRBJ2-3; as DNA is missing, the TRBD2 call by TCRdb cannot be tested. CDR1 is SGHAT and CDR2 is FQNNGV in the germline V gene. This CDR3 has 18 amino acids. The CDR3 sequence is CASSPGTSGGFLTDTQYF. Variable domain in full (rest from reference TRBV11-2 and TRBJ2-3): EAGVAQSPRYKIIEKRQSVAFWCNPISGHATLYWYQQILGQGPKLLIQFQNNGVVDDSQLPKDRFSAERLKGVDSTLKIQPAKLEDSAVYLCASSPGTSGGFLTDTQYFGPGTRLTVL.

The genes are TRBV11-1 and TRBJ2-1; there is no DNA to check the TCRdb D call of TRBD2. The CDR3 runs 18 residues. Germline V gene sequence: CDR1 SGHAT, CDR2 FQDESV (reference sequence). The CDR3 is CASSLFSSGRASYNEQFF.

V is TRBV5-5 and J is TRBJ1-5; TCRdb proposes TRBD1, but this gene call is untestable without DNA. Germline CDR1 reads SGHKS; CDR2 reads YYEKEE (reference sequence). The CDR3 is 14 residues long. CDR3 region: CASSLEGNRQPQHF.

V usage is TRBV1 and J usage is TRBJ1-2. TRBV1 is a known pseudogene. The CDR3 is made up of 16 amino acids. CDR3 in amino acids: CTSSQDRGRKNYGYTF.

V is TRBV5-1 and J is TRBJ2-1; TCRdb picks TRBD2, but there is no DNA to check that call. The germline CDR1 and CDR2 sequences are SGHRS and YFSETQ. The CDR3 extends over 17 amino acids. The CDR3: CASSLGGTSGGYNEQFF.

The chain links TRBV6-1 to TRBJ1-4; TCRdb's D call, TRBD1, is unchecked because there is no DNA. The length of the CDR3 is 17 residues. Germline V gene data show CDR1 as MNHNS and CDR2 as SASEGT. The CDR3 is CASSRTLQGASNEKLFF.

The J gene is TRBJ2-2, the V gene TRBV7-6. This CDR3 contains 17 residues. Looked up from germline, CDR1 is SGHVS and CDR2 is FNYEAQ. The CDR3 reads CASSLDYVGANTGELFF.

CDR3 protein: CASSSPTASWNTEAFF. V is TRBV28 and J is TRBJ1-1; TCRdb calls TRBD1, which cannot be checked without DNA. Germline CDR1 is MDHEN and CDR2 is SYDVKM. CDR3 length: 16 residues.